This section outlines one TCR beta chain sequence together with its context. What it binds is not known. V was cut by 2 bases and J by 2 bases, with 10 bases left in between. CDR1 KGHSH and CDR2 LQKENI come from the germline V gene. CDR3 length: 14 amino acids. This sample stems from a study of T cell responses to AZD1222 COVID-19 vaccine. The assay was immunoSEQ multiplex PCR, and TCRdb's table has in-frame clones only and misses some. The sample includes around 190,000 clones, 80% to 90% of them seen just once. General study results and limits: When two AZD1222 doses had been given, Spike-specific TCR breadth and depth rose. Clonal diversity was possibly underestimated; the donors were predominantly white British and more often female. Sampled repertoires all dated from after the peak T cell response. Among spike-specific TCRs, nearly half reportedly target unmutated variant regions.

The sample here was peripheral blood, taken 28 days after the second AZD1222 dose. This TCR was sampled from an adult who received the AZD1222 COVID-19 vaccine. The rearrangement uses TRBV18 and TRBJ2-7, with a possible D match to TRBD1 (5 bases). The CDR3 is CASSPGREPYEQYF. The CDR3 coding sequence is TGTGCCAGCTCACCAGGCAGGGAACCCTACGAGCAGTACTTC.